Sequencing of this T cell receptor beta chain was carried out in a study of identical twins. Study-level results: The conclusions drew on cross-sectional statistical analysis instead of tracking the same donors.

TCRdb recomputed calls from the 5' RACE reads with MiXCR, one row per CDR3 protein. The top ten hold 1.5% to 2% of the sample, which has about 690,000 distinct CDR3 sequences, 5.5% to 7.5% seen once. This CDR3 contains 20 residues. V was clipped by 0 bases and J by 5 bases; unmatched bases: 10. Per the germline V gene, CDR1 is SGHDN and CDR2 is FVKESK. This clonotype was observed a handful of times. Its antigen is still unknown. This TCR was sampled from a man between 18 and 29 years old in good health. Material for sequencing was naive T cells sorted from blood. The chain combines TRBV14 with TRBJ2-1; TRBD2 matches 16 bases. CDR3 sequence: CASSQDRSGTSGRAHNEQFF. The CDR3 DNA reads as TGTGCCAGCAGCCAAGATCGGTCTGGGACTAGCGGGAGGGCCCACAATGAGCAGTTCTTC.